This T cell receptor beta chain stems from a study of Ad26.COV2.S vaccination and SARS-CoV-2 variants. Study overall: It was the COV1001 Ad26.COV2.S trial arm that included the donor. Donor got 5x10^10 or 1x10^11 viral particles of Ad26.COV2.S.

CDR1 GTSNPN and CDR2 SVGIG come from the germline V gene (reference sequence). The CDR3 covers 14 residues. Trimming stripped 2 bases from V and 0 bases from J, with 10 bases between. Study outcomes and limitations: Similar non-spike TCR breadth was observed in recipients of vaccine and of placebo.

TCRdb keeps only in-frame clones here, not all; method: immunoSEQ multiplex PCR. The sample lists some 400,000 clones, about nine tenths seen once, with 1.5% to 2% in the top ten. Noted treatment: roughly 19 received Ad26.COV2.S at low or high dose, single or two shots; 5 received placebo; per-sample allocation not given. Sampling happened 63 days after the first vaccine or placebo injection. At a Boston site, the person donating was an adult of 18-55 years. Details on this clone: Its antigen is as yet unknown.

This sequence was found in a person aged 18 to 59 who received the Ad26.COV2.S COVID-19 vaccine or a placebo. The specimen was peripheral blood, collected in a trial of Ad26.COV2.S vaccine versus placebo. The rearrangement uses TRBV30 and TRBJ1-1; a weak D match, TRBD1 (5 bases). The CDR3 loop is CAWSLGRMNTEAFF. CDR3 bases: TGTGCCTGGAGTTTGGGACGGATGAACACTGAAGCTTTCTTT.